This T cell receptor (beta chain) was recovered during a study of metastatic and nonmetastatic thyroid tumors. Study at large: Repertoires of blood and of tissue (tumor or nodule) from malignant and benign thyroid patients were compared.

Every patient underwent thyroid surgery untreated. Germline CDR1 SNHLY, CDR2 FYNNEI. V shed 4 bases, J shed 4 bases, and the junction held 2 bases outside the gene matches. This CDR3 is 14 amino acids long. There are many counts of this clone. Its specificity is not known. Through MiXCR, TCRdb re-clonotyped the PCR reads. Here the sample spans about 69,000 clones, 14% being singletons. Notes on the study in general: Malignant tumors reportedly showed significantly higher TCR beta diversity than benign nodules in both blood and tumor.

The receptor was isolated from a male donor with papillary thyroid cancer or a benign thyroid nodule (not recorded which). Some clones in this sample may be carry-over from other donors' samples. The rearrangement links TRBV2 to TRBJ1-5; 9 bases map to TRBD1. Material: blood. The CDR3 spells CASSGTGENQPQHF. The CDR3 nucleotides read TGTGCCAGCAGTGGGACAGGGGAAAATCAGCCCCAGCATTTT.